Shown below are 20 T cell receptor beta chains from a single sample sequenced in a study of T cells in Graves' hyperthyroidism and ophthalmopathy. TCR beta CDR3 regions were amplified from RNA. During a first-round RT-PCR of the TCR CDR3, the HTBI primer set was used. One entry per CDR3 protein, called by TCRdb with MiXCR from the multiplex PCR reads. The sample carries about 50,000 distinct CDR3 sequences, 49% recorded once. Sample: blood. These receptor sequences come from a woman aged 25 to 39 with Graves' ophthalmopathy.

At least ten counts were recorded for this clonotype. The rearrangement joins TRBV6-2 or TRBV6-3 to TRBJ1-5; D is undetermined. The CDR3 totals 13 residues. The germline gives CDR1 MNHEY, CDR2 SVGEGT. Trimming pared 3 bases from V and 2 bases from J, leaving 5 bases between. The CDR3 is CASSYVRNQPQHF. The CDR3, as DNA: TGTGCCAGCAGTTATGTTCGCAATCAGCCCCAGCATTTT.

This clonotype was seen ten or more times. The V and J genes are TRBV13 and TRBJ1-5; 10 bases fit TRBD1. Trimming removed 5 bases from V and 5 bases from J; junction bases left unmatched: 6. The CDR3 contains 15 residues. From germline, CDR1 is PRHDT and CDR2 FYEKMQ (reference sequence). The CDR3 here is CASSRRTGGDQPQHF. CDR3 nucleotides: TGTGCCAGCAGCCGACGGACAGGGGGGGATCAGCCCCAGCATTTT. The full variable domain, rest sourced from reference TRBV13 and TRBJ1-5, is AAGVIQSPRHLIKEKRETATLKCYPIPRHDTVYWYQQGPGQDPQFLISFYEKMQSDKGSIPDRFSAQQFSDYHSELNMSSLELGDSALYFCASSRRTGGDQPQHFGDGTRLSIL.

This clonotype is a singleton in its sample. V is TRBV29-1 and J is TRBJ2-3; TRBD2 matches at 11 bases. CDR1 and CDR2 from the germline V gene are SQVTM and ANQGSEA. CDR3 length: 15 residues. Unmatched junction bases numbered 9, after V lost 8 bases and J lost 2 bases. The CDR3 loop reads CSSDSTSGNTDTQYF. DNA for the CDR3: TGCAGCAGTGACTCGACTAGCGGGAACACAGATACGCAGTATTTT.

On this clonotype: The final CDR3 position lacks the conserved phenylalanine or tryptophan, pointing to a likely read error. The rearrangement uses TRBV4-1 and TRBJ2-3, with TRBD2 matching over 9 bases. There are 18 residues in the CDR3. CDR1 MGHRA and CDR2 YSYEKL come from the germline V gene. As DNA, the CDR3 is TGCGCCGGCAGCCAAGTGCGTCTAGCGGGGTCCGGGCCGGATACGCAGTATTGT. It codes for CAGSQVRLAGSGPDTQYC.

The sample holds many counts of this clonotype. This sequence joins TRBV24-1 and TRBJ2-3, with 8 bases matching TRBD1. Germline-derived CDR1 and CDR2 are KGHDR and SFDVKD. The CDR3 has 17 residues. After removal of 2 bases from V and 1 base from J, the junction contained 7 bases not matched to a gene. The CDR3 sequence: CATSDSSSGQGTDTQYF. CDR3 nucleotide sequence: TGTGCCACCAGTGATTCCTCCTCGGGACAGGGCACAGATACGCAGTATTTT.

This clonotype was counted once. The missing conserved phenylalanine or tryptophan at the end of this CDR3 makes a read error likely. It is unclear where the CDR3 begins or ends on the DNA, so no DNA is shown, and the CDR3 is as TCRdb lists it. The V and J genes are TRBV11-3 and TRBJ1-1. The germline gives CDR1 SGHNT, CDR2 YENEEA. The CDR3 is made up of 13 amino acids, end residues included. CDR3 loop: CASSLDQNTEALC.

Concerning this clonotype itself: A read error may produce the germline difference seen at one junction end. The V call is TRBV20-1, the J call TRBJ1-1; 7 bases fit TRBD1. The CDR3 extends over 15 amino acids. In germline, CDR1 is DFQATT, CDR2 SNEGSKA (reference sequence). In DNA, the CDR3 is TGCAGTGCTCGAGATGCGGGACAGATAAACACGGAAGCTATCTTT. This translates into CSARDAGQINTEAIF.

This sequence joins TRBV20-1 and TRBJ2-1; 14 bases are shared with TRBD2. Germline V CDR1 and CDR2: DFQATT, SNEGSKA (reference sequence). This CDR3 is 17 amino acids long. V trimming: 7 bases; J trimming: 1 base; junction bases outside the gene matches: 9. The CDR3 DNA follows: TGCAGTGTCCAACGACTAGCGGGAGGGCCTTCCTACAATGAGCAGTTCTTC. It encodes CSVQRLAGGPSYNEQFF.

Worth noting for this clonotype: A much larger clone sits a single nucleotide away, making a read error possible. The V and J genes are TRBV3-1 and TRBJ2-2, with 8 bases identical to TRBD1. J lost 6 bases, V lost 4 bases, and 7 bases had no gene match. Germline V gives CDR1 LGHDT, CDR2 YNNKEL (reference sequence). The CDR3 totals 15 residues. The CDR3: CASSRWQGAAGELFF. The DNA for the CDR3 is TGTGCCAGCAGCCGATGGCAGGGGGCGGCCGGGGAGCTGTTTTTT. Looking up the rest from reference TRBV3-1 and TRBJ2-2 gives the full variable domain: DTAVSQTPKYLVTQMGNDKSIKCEQNLGHDTMYWYKQDSKKFLKIMFSYNNKELIINETVPNRFSPKSPDKAHLNLHINSLELGDSAVYFCASSRWQGAAGELFFGEGSRLTVL.

The chain links TRBV2 to TRBJ2-3, with 11 bases lining up with TRBD2. CDR1 and CDR2 (germline): SNHLY, FYNNEI. The CDR3 has 15 residues. Germline trimming cut 8 bases from V and 4 bases from J; bases unmatched to any gene: 8. This CDR3 reads CASATSGRGADTQYF. CDR3 bases: TGTGCCAGCGCAACTAGCGGGAGAGGGGCAGATACGCAGTATTTT.

This clonotype was seen at least ten times. The rearrangement uses TRBV29-1 and TRBJ1-2; TRBD1 matches at 8 bases. The junction had 12 bases not matched to a gene; V was cut back by 2 bases and J by 7 bases. The CDR3 spans 15 residues. The germline V gene encodes CDR1 SQVTM and CDR2 ANQGSEA. CDR3 amino acids: CSVEPGTGGALGYTF. In DNA, the CDR3 is TGCAGCGTTGAACCCGGGACAGGAGGGGCCCTTGGCTACACCTTC. Full variable domain (missing parts from reference TRBV29-1 and TRBJ1-2): SAVISQKPSRDICQRGTSLTIQCQVDSQVTMMFWYRQQPGQSLTLIATANQGSEATYESGFVIDKFPISRPNLTFSTLTVSNMSPEDSSIYLCSVEPGTGGALGYTFGSGTRLTVV.

This clonotype showed up many times. The chain employs TRBV11-2 and TRBJ2-7; maybe TRBD2 (6 bases). Germline loops: CDR1 SGHAT, CDR2 FQNNGV. The ends were cut back, 1 base at V and 0 bases at J, with 13 bases in the middle. The CDR3 totals 16 residues. CDR3 sequence reads: CASSLGAGSSSYEQYF. CDR3 sequence (DNA): TGTGCCAGCAGCTTAGGTGCGGGATCGAGCTCCTACGAGCAGTACTTC.

This clonotype was counted many times. A much larger clone differs from this one at a single base, so this may be a read error. The rearrangement links TRBV24-1 to TRBJ2-5, with D possibly called TRBD1 or TRBD2 (5 bases each). The germline V gene encodes CDR1 KGHDR and CDR2 SFDVKD. This CDR3 is 16 amino acids long. V lost 3 bases and J lost 0, with 13 bases in between. The CDR3 protein is CATSDVGRGYQETQYF. The CDR3 DNA sequence: TGTGCCACCAGTGATGTGGGACGGGGTTACCAAGAGACCCAGTACTTC.

There are many counts of this clonotype. CDR3 protein: CASSYSSFRGESPLHF. CDR3 in DNA: TGTGCCAGCAGTTACTCGAGTTTTCGAGGGGAATCACCCCTCCACTTT. The V gene is TRBV6-5, the J gene TRBJ1-6, with D possibly TRBD1 on 5 matching bases. Trimming took off 0 bases at V and 10 bases at J, with 16 bases between the two ends. The CDR3 has 16 amino acids. Germline-derived CDR1 and CDR2 are MNHEY and SVGAGI.

In its sample, this clonotype was seen many times. The V call is TRBV20-1, the J call TRBJ2-1; D is perhaps TRBD2 (6 bases). The CDR3 extends over 11 amino acids. Deletions cut 5 bases from V and 7 bases from J, with 9 bases between. The germline CDR1 and CDR2 sequences are DFQATT and SNEGSKA (reference sequence). CDR3 in DNA: TGCAGTGCTGAACGGGGGAATGAGCAGTTCTTC. Residues: CSAERGNEQFF.

The J gene is TRBJ2-7, the V gene TRBV7-2, with a possible D match to TRBD2 (5 bases). Germline-derived CDR1 and CDR2 are SGHTA and FQGNSA. Trimming took 3 bases from V and 7 from J, leaving 16 bases between them. CDR3 length equals 14 residues. The CDR3 loop is CASSFQPGSEEQYF. The CDR3 DNA reads as TGTGCCAGCAGCTTCCAGCCGGGAAGTGAAGAGCAGTACTTC.

The J gene is TRBJ2-3, the V gene TRBV6-5, with D unclear. The CDR3 is 16 amino acids. V shed 5 bases and J shed 3 bases, with 18 bases lying between them. The germline gives CDR1 MNHEY, CDR2 SVGAGI. CDR3 nucleotides: TGTGCCAGCAGTGAAAGTTCTGGGGATAAGACAGATACGCAGTATTTT. Translating it yields CASSESSGDKTDTQYF.

This clonotype was recorded many times. The gene calls are TRBV4-1 and TRBJ2-7; D might be TRBD2 (6 bases). Germline V lookup: CDR1 MGHRA, CDR2 YSYEKL. V was pared by 3 bases and J by 5 bases, with 20 bases between. The CDR3 consists of 16 residues. Written as DNA, the CDR3 is TGCGCCAGCAGCCATTCTAGCGACAACCCTTGGAACGAGCAGTACTTC. Translation: CASSHSSDNPWNEQYF.

The V and J genes are TRBV9 and TRBJ2-7, with D perhaps TRBD2 (5 bases). The CDR3 runs to 13 residues. V was clipped by 0 bases and J by 6 bases, with 10 bases between them. Per germline, CDR1 SGDLS and CDR2 YYNGEE. The CDR3 DNA follows: TGTGCCAGCAGCGTAGGGGTTGGAGGCGAGCAGTACTTC. Translation: CASSVGVGGEQYF.

This clonotype was seen repeatedly, ten times or more. The chain links TRBV20-1 to TRBJ2-1, with 8 bases that match TRBD2. Looked up from germline, CDR1 is DFQATT and CDR2 is SNEGSKA (reference sequence). With 5 bases clipped from V and 8 bases from J, the junction kept 14 bases outside the gene matches. The CDR3 contains 15 residues. This CDR3 reads CSAGGGSGGPDEQFF. CDR3 DNA sequence: TGCAGTGCTGGGGGTGGGTCGGGAGGGCCCGATGAGCAGTTCTTC.